This T cell receptor (beta chain) comes out of a study of blood T cells in healthy people across ages. Study findings and constraints: As naive T cell percentage varied, TCR beta diversity correlated strongly with it. Because sorting was not performed, PBMCs prevented conclusive naive versus antigen-experienced comparison.

Through a sample-barcoded 5' primer and a J-beta primer mix, a second PCR was run for roughly 6 to 12 cycles. Template switching added a 12-random-nucleotide identifier to every cDNA molecule. TCRdb reprocessed the 5' RACE reads via MiXCR and lists one record per CDR3 protein. The sample lists roughly 2 million distinct CDR3 sequences; roughly 52% were seen once. The CDR3 is made up of 13 amino acids. Germline assignment: CDR1 KGHSH and CDR2 LQKENI. Germline trimming cut 3 bases from V and 10 bases from J; bases unmatched to any gene: 5. As concerns this clonotype: Its antigen is as yet unknown.

This clonotype was sampled from a woman aged 40 to 49 in good health. The specimen sequenced was blood. V gene TRBV18 combines with J gene TRBJ2-1, with 8 bases matching TRBD2. The CDR3 DNA reads TGTGCCAGCTCACCCCGGGGGGGCCCCGAGCAGTTCTTC. It codes for CASSPRGGPEQFF.